This T cell receptor beta chain derives from a study of T-cell memory formation after mild COVID-19. The germline V gene has CDR1 SGHTA and CDR2 FQGNSA. The ends were cut back, 4 bases at V and 4 bases at J, with 10 bases in the middle. CDR3 length equals 13 residues. TCRdb used MiXCR to reprocess the 5' RACE reads, holding one entry per CDR3 protein. The table lists fewer than 450,000 distinct CDR3 sequences, roughly 24% of them singletons. The origin of this receptor is an adult woman who had mild COVID-19 (a few samples of this study predate the infection). Cell type and time point are not known. Input material: PBMCs or a T cell subset sorted from them (not recorded which). V gene TRBV7-2 combines with J gene TRBJ1-2; no clear D gene. The CDR3 DNA follows: TGTGCCAGCAGCTCCATTTACAGCTATGGCTACACCTTC. Amino acid sequence: CASSSIYSYGYTF.